The sequence of this T cell receptor (beta chain) was determined in a study of blood T cell repertoires in COVID-19. Overall study context: Samples came from the United States, Italy and Spain, spanning acute and convalescent COVID-19. T cells, B-cell-depleted T cells, or PBMCs provided the cDNA or gDNA that served as material.

The germline V and J ends were trimmed by 2 bases and 0 bases, with 8 bases remaining between them. Germline CDR1 reads MNHNS; CDR2 reads SASEGT. CDR3 size: 14 residues. During the 2 weeks before they entered the study, exposed participants had met someone with a PCR-confirmed or clinician-diagnosed COVID-19 case. Original analysis: Amplification from reference gene primers served as the basis for estimated nucleated cell counts. Repertoires were generated with immunoSEQ multiplex PCR, while TCRdb's copy carries only in-frame clones and drops some. That table is the source of V, J and clone size, and D and trimming were worked out from the DNA. This sample yields 200,000 to 250,000 clones, of which over 75% are seen a single time; over 3.5% belongs to the top ten.

The TCR sequence derives from a woman in her twenties or thirties who had been exposed to COVID-19. This rearrangement joins TRBV6-1 to TRBJ2-7; the D is unclear. Material for sequencing was PBMCs or T cells enriched from blood (not recorded which). For the CDR3, the DNA is TGTGCCAGCAGTGAAATGCGGTACTCCTACGAGCAGTACTTC. It specifies CASSEMRYSYEQYF.